One T cell receptor beta chain is described in this entry. The CDR3 runs 14 residues. Trimming left V 0 bases short and J 6 bases short, with 6 bases between. Germline loops: CDR1 SGHTA, CDR2 FQGNSA. This sample is drawn from a study of Tregs in tolerant kidney transplant recipients. TCRdb's table, derived via immunoSEQ multiplex PCR, lists solely in-frame clones and lacks some. The sample consists of 60,000 to 95,000 clones, roughly 98% of them appearing once. The source material was CD4+ T cells from blood, sampled before the transplant. The chain employs TRBV7-2 and TRBJ1-6, with D possibly matching TRBD1 (5 bases). This receptor was taken from a human donor who received a combined kidney and bone marrow transplant. The chain's CDR3 is CASSLAQGNSPLHF. CDR3 sequence (DNA): TGTGCCAGCAGCTTAGCGCAGGGTAATTCACCCCTCCACTTT.